These 5 T cell receptor beta chains came from one sample sequenced in a study of CD8 T cells in ankylosing spondylitis. MiXCR was run by TCRdb on the 5' RACE reads, yielding one entry per CDR3 protein. The sample yields 250,000 to 350,000 distinct CDR3 sequences, around 21% seen once. The sequencing input was blood, either unsorted or a sorted T cell fraction (not recorded which). All receptors derive from a female donor with ankylosing spondylitis or in good health (not recorded which).

The chain is built from TRBV5-5 and TRBJ1-1; perhaps TRBD1 as D (6 bases). Trimming cost V 5 bases and J 1 base, with 12 bases left between them. There are 14 residues in the CDR3. In germline, CDR1 is SGHKS, CDR2 YYEKEE (reference sequence). This CDR3 is CASSHGGRNTEAFF. The CDR3 region has the DNA TGTGCCAGCAGTCACGGGGGCAGGAACACTGAAGCTTTCTTT.

The rearrangement uses TRBV19 and TRBJ2-7; D gene ambiguous. Germline V lookup: CDR1 LNHDA, CDR2 SQIVND (reference sequence). This CDR3 comprises 13 residues. The V end lost 8 bases, the J end lost 3 bases, and 14 bases lay between the germline ends. Here the CDR3 reads CASSLELVYEQYF. The CDR3 DNA reads as TGTGCCAGTTCCCTGGAGTTAGTCTACGAGCAGTACTTC.

In its sample, this clonotype was seen a few times. The CDR3 sequence: CASSWTGGQPQHF. DNA of the CDR3: TGTGCCAGCAGTTGGACAGGCGGACAGCCCCAGCATTTT. The V and J genes are TRBV6-2 or TRBV6-3 and TRBJ1-5; TRBD1 matches at 7 bases. V was pared by 4 bases and J by 7 bases, with 4 bases of the junction left unmatched. Germline lookup yields CDR1 MNHEY and CDR2 SVGEGT. There are 13 residues in the CDR3.

V is TRBV25-1 and J is TRBJ2-1; D perhaps matches TRBD2 (5 bases). The germline V gene encodes CDR1 MGHDK and CDR2 SYGVNS. The CDR3 has 15 residues. Trimming shortened V by 7 bases and J by 7 bases, and 20 bases separated the two germline ends. The CDR3 reads CASKDSGPGRNEQFF. In DNA, the CDR3 is TGTGCCAGCAAAGATAGTGGTCCGGGAAGGAATGAGCAGTTCTTC.

V and J are TRBV19 and TRBJ1-1; D gene unclear. CDR1 LNHDA and CDR2 SQIVND come from the germline V gene (reference sequence). There are 13 residues in the CDR3. Trimming cost V 6 bases and J 2 bases, with 10 bases left between them. The CDR3 loop is CASRILANTEAFF. The CDR3, as DNA: TGTGCCAGTAGGATTTTGGCAAACACTGAAGCTTTCTTT.